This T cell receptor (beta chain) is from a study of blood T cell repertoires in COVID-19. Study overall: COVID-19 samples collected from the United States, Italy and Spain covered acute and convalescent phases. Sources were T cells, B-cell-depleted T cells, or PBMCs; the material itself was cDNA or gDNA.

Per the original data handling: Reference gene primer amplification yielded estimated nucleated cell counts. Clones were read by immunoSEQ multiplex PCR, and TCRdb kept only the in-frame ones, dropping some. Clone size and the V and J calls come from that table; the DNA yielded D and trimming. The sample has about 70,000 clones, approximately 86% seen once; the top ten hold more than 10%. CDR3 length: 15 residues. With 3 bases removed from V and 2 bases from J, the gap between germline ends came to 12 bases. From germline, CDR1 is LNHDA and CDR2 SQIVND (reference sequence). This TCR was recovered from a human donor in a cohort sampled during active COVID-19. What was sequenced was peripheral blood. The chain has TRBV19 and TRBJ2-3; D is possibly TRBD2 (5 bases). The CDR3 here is CASSMSGRDTDTQYF. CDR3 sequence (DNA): TGTGCCAGTAGTATGTCGGGGAGAGACACAGATACGCAGTATTTT. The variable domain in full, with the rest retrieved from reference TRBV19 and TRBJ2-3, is DGGITQSPKYLFRKEGQNVTLSCEQNLNHDAMYWYRQDPGQGLRLIYYSQIVNDFQKGDIAEGYSVSREKKESFPLTVTSAQKNPTAFYLCASSMSGRDTDTQYFGPGTRLTVL.